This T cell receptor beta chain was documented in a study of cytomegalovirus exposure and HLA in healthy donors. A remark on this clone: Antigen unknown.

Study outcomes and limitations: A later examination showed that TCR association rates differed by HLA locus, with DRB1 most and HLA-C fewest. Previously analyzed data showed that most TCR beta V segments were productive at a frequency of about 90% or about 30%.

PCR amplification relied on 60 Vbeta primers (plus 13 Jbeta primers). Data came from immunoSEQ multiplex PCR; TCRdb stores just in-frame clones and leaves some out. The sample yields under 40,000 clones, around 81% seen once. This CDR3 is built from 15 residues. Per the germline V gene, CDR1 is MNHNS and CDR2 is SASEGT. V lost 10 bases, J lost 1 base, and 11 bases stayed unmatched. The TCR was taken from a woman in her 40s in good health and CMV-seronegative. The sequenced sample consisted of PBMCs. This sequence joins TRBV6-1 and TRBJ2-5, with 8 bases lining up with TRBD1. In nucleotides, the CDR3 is TGTGCCAATACGCCCGGGACAGGCATCCAAGAGACCCAGTACTTC. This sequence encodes CANTPGTGIQETQYF.